These 32 T cell receptor beta chains came from one sample sequenced in a study of shared clonotypes between healthy human individuals. Data came from immunoSEQ multiplex PCR; TCRdb stores just in-frame clones and leaves some out. The data hold 2 million to 2.5 million clones, with about 92% observed a single time. The naive CD8 subset, CD45RO-negative cells positively selected for CCR7, excluded terminally differentiated effector memory CD45RA+ cells. The sample was naive CD8+ T cells from PBMCs. These receptors were collected from a man between 18 and 35 years old in good health. Some clones in this sample may be carry-over from other donors' samples.

The rearrangement uses TRBV19 and TRBJ2-7; TRBD2 might be the D (6 bases). Per the germline V gene, CDR1 is LNHDA and CDR2 is SQIVND (reference sequence). CDR3 size: 15 residues. Trimming pared 5 bases from V and 5 bases from J, leaving 19 bases between. For the CDR3, the DNA is TGTGCCAGTAGTTCACGGGCGGGAAAAAGCCACGAGCAGTACTTC. Translated, it gives CASSSRAGKSHEQYF.

The V gene is TRBV28, the J gene TRBJ1-2; D is unclear. Germline CDR1 reads MDHEN; CDR2 reads SYDVKM. The ends were cut back, 2 bases at V and 0 bases at J, with 10 bases in the middle. CDR3 length: 15 residues. This chain's CDR3 is CASSLLVSANYGYTF. The CDR3 bases are TGTGCCAGCAGTTTACTAGTATCGGCTAACTATGGCTACACCTTC.

CDR3 protein: CATSRDLPQWEEPDNEQFF. CDR3 nucleotides: TGTGCCACCAGCAGAGATCTACCACAGTGGGAGGAGCCCGACAATGAGCAGTTCTTC. The chain recombines TRBV15 with TRBJ2-1, with D possibly matching TRBD2 (6 bases). Germline V CDR1 and CDR2: LNHNV, YYDKDF (reference sequence). This CDR3 has 19 residues. Trimming took 0 bases from V and 5 from J, leaving 23 bases between them. Filled out from reference TRBV15 and TRBJ2-1, the complete variable domain reads DAMVIQNPRYQVTQFGKPVTLSCSQTLNHNVMYWYQQKSSQAPKLLFHYYDKDFNNEADTPDNFQSRRPNTSFCFLDIRSPGLGDTAMYLCATSRDLPQWEEPDNEQFFGPGTRLTVL.

The CDR3 DNA reads TGTGCCAGTAGTAGTCGAAAATCCGGAGCTTTCTTT. It translates to CASSSRKSGAFF. This chain connects TRBV19 to TRBJ1-1, with D unresolved. Germline V gene lookup returns CDR1 LNHDA and CDR2 SQIVND (reference sequence). The CDR3 consists of 12 residues. The V end lost 4 bases, the J end lost 10 bases, and 13 bases lay between the germline ends. Full variable domain (outside the CDR3, taken from reference TRBV19 and TRBJ1-1): DGGITQSPKYLFRKEGQNVTLSCEQNLNHDAMYWYRQDPGQGLRLIYYSQIVNDFQKGDIAEGYSVSREKKESFPLTVTSAQKNPTAFYLCASSSRKSGAFFGQGTRLTVV.

The chain employs TRBV4-3 and TRBJ2-1, with D uncertain. The germline gives CDR1 LGHNA, CDR2 YSLEER. With 1 base removed from V and 4 bases from J, the gap between germline ends came to 8 bases. This CDR3 is 14 amino acids long. The CDR3 DNA is TGCGCCAGCAGCCAAGGCCAGCAATACAATGAGCAGTTCTTC. Its protein is CASSQGQQYNEQFF.

This chain uses TRBV7-9 with TRBJ2-7, with a possible D match to TRBD1 (6 bases). Germline V gene data show CDR1 as SEHNR and CDR2 as FQNEAQ (reference sequence). V shed 7 bases and J shed 2 bases, with 9 bases lying between them. The CDR3 covers 12 residues. CDR3 nucleotides: TGTGCCAGCAAGACAGGAGCCTACGAGCAGTACTTC. Translated, it gives CASKTGAYEQYF.

The chain carries TRBV28 and TRBJ2-6; D uncertain. Looked up from germline, CDR1 is MDHEN and CDR2 is SYDVKM. The length of the CDR3 is 16 residues. Trimming left V 3 bases short and J 0 bases short, with 9 bases between. The CDR3 loop reads CASSLAGFSGANVLTF. CDR3 DNA sequence: TGTGCCAGCAGTTTGGCTGGATTCTCTGGGGCCAACGTCCTGACTTTC.

The gene calls are TRBV4-1 and TRBJ1-5; no definite D call. V was shortened by 1 base and J by 7 bases, with 14 bases between the two germline ends. Germline V CDR1 and CDR2: MGHRA, YSYEKL. CDR3 size: 15 residues. The CDR3 sequence: CASSQGYDHRQPQHF. The CDR3 DNA follows: TGCGCCAGCAGCCAAGGGTATGACCATCGGCAGCCCCAGCATTTT.

J is TRBJ2-7 and V is TRBV10-3, with 8 bases that match TRBD2. CDR3 size: 21 residues. V was pared by 0 bases and J by 5 bases, with 24 bases of the junction left unmatched. Germline CDR1 is ENHRY and CDR2 is SYGVKD. This CDR3 reads CAISESIAGPVDRKASDEQYF. CDR3 bases: TGTGCCATCAGTGAGTCGATAGCGGGACCGGTCGATCGAAAAGCCTCTGACGAGCAGTACTTC.

This clone was recorded only once. J is TRBJ1-2 and V is TRBV28, with TRBD1 matching 8 bases. The J segment lost 8 bases and the V segment lost 7 bases, leaving 6 bases of the junction unmatched. This CDR3 is 12 amino acids long. Germline CDR1 MDHEN, CDR2 SYDVKM. The CDR3 bases are TGTGCCAGCACCCCGGACAGGGTGGGCTACACCTTC. Amino acid sequence: CASTPDRVGYTF.

This clone was counted once. The chain carries TRBV27 and TRBJ2-5, with D perhaps matching TRBD2 (6 bases). The end of the DNA is better explained by TRBJ2-7, so the J call may be wrong. This CDR3 contains 12 residues. Germline V gene sequence: CDR1 MNHEY, CDR2 SMNVEV (reference sequence). The CDR3 loop is CATNTGGLEQYF. The CDR3 bases are TGTGCCACCAACACCGGGGGTCTCGAGCAGTACTTC.

The chain carries TRBV7-9 and TRBJ2-1; D possibly corresponds to TRBD1 (5 bases). The CDR3 length is 13 residues. Deletions cut 5 bases from V and 9 bases from J, with 14 bases between. CDR1 is SEHNR, CDR2 FQNEAQ, per germline (reference sequence). The CDR3 DNA is TGTGCCAGCAGCCGTCACCAGGGCGGTGAGCAGTTCTTC. Protein product: CASSRHQGGEQFF.

The rearrangement links TRBV27 to TRBJ1-3, with D maybe TRBD1 (6 bases). The ends were cut back, 0 bases at V and 0 bases at J, with 21 bases in the middle. The germline gives CDR1 MNHEY, CDR2 SMNVEV (reference sequence). This CDR3 spans 20 amino acids. The CDR3 nucleotides are TGTGCCAGCAGTTTATCGGGGGGCGCCGGGATACTAACCTCTGGAAACACCATATATTTT. It yields the protein CASSLSGGAGILTSGNTIYF.

This clone has just one count. The sample holds other DNA sequences that translate to the same CDR3. The genes are TRBV10-3 and TRBJ2-7; D gene unclear. Deletions cut 6 bases from V and 0 bases from J, with 9 bases between. The germline V gene has CDR1 ENHRY and CDR2 SYGVKD. The CDR3 consists of 13 residues. CDR3 DNA sequence: TGTGCCATCAGAGGTCGAGACTCCTACGAGCAGTACTTC. Translated: CAIRGRDSYEQYF.

This sequence joins TRBV2 and TRBJ2-7; 9 nucleotides line up with TRBD1. Germline V gene lookup returns CDR1 SNHLY and CDR2 FYNNEI. After removal of 8 bases from V and 4 bases from J, the junction contained 6 bases not matched to a gene. This CDR3 is built from 13 residues. Written as DNA, the CDR3 is TGTGCCAGCTTACAGGGGGCAGGTTACGAGCAGTACTTC. Its translation: CASLQGAGYEQYF.

The chain links TRBV6-5 to TRBJ2-1; 8 bases are a match to TRBD1. The V gene end was trimmed by 4 bases and the J gene end by 3 bases; junction bases not matched to a gene: 2. This CDR3 region has 14 residues. Germline V gene data show CDR1 as MNHEY and CDR2 as SVGAGI. The chain's CDR3 is CASSSRGLYNEQFF. CDR3 coding DNA: TGTGCCAGCAGTTCCAGGGGGCTCTACAATGAGCAGTTCTTC.

For the CDR3, the DNA is TGTGCCAGCAGCGCTCAACTAGCGGGAAGCAATGAGCAGTTCTTC. Translated, it gives CASSAQLAGSNEQFF. The chain joins TRBV28 to TRBJ2-1; 10 nucleotides agree with TRBD2. J gave up 6 bases and V 6 bases, and 8 bases lay outside the gene matches. Per germline, CDR1 MDHEN and CDR2 SYDVKM. The CDR3 is made up of 15 amino acids.

The genes are TRBV28 and TRBJ1-1; D is undetermined. V lost 5 bases and J lost 1, with 17 bases in between. This CDR3 is 16 amino acids long. Germline CDR1 and CDR2: MDHEN and SYDVKM. CDR3 bases: TGTGCCAGCAGTCTAGCCCTAATGGACCCGAACACTGAAGCTTTCTTT. It specifies CASSLALMDPNTEAFF.

The chain recombines TRBV21-1 with TRBJ2-1; the table gives TRBD1 as D, unverified against the DNA. TRBV21-1 is a known pseudogene. This CDR3 is built from 14 residues. CDR3 region: CASSKSARDNEQFF. DNA for the CDR3: TGTGCCAGCAGCAAAAGTGCCAGGGACAATGAGCAGTTCTTC.

V gene TRBV5-6 combines with J gene TRBJ2-5; D is uncertain. CDR1 and CDR2 (germline): SGHDT, YYEEEE. V dropped 4 bases and J dropped 4 bases, with 14 bases sitting between them. CDR3 size: 14 residues. CDR3 sequence (DNA): TGTGCCAGCAGCCTCGGACCACGCCGAGAGACCCAGTACTTC. Translation: CASSLGPRRETQYF.

The rearrangement links TRBV25-1 to TRBJ2-5; D is unresolved. Trimming left V 7 bases short and J 0 bases short, with 9 bases between. This CDR3 has 13 amino acids. Germline V gene sequence: CDR1 MGHDK, CDR2 SYGVNS. CDR3 sequence: CASTPPYQETQYF. In DNA form, the CDR3 reads TGTGCCAGCACTCCACCGTACCAAGAGACCCAGTACTTC.

The chain recombines TRBV11-1 with TRBJ1-1, with a possible D match to TRBD1 (5 bases). The CDR3 consists of 15 residues. V lost 4 bases and J lost 6, with 18 bases in between. Germline CDR1 SGHAT, CDR2 FQDESV (reference sequence). In DNA, the CDR3 is TGTGCCAGCAGCTGGGGCTCCGGGGAGTACGCTGAAGCTTTCTTT. Encoded protein: CASSWGSGEYAEAFF.

V and J are TRBV6-5 and TRBJ1-1; 7 bases fit TRBD1. The CDR3 has 14 amino acids. Unmatched junction bases numbered 9, after V lost 7 bases and J lost 4 bases. Germline CDR1 is MNHEY and CDR2 is SVGAGI. In DNA form, the CDR3 reads TGTGCCAGCAACGTAGGGGGCCTATTCACTGAAGCTTTCTTT. It encodes CASNVGGLFTEAFF.

The CDR3 loop is CASSIVASGRMAEQFF. DNA for the CDR3: TGTGCCAGTAGTATAGTCGCTAGCGGGAGGATGGCTGAGCAGTTCTTC. The V gene is TRBV19, the J gene TRBJ2-1; TRBD2 matches 11 bases. Germline CDR1 LNHDA, CDR2 SQIVND (reference sequence). The CDR3 is 16 residues long. Trimming took 1 base from V and 9 from J; bases not matched to a gene: 8.

V and J are TRBV10-3 and TRBJ1-4; TRBD1 aligns across 9 bases. The CDR3 is made up of 17 amino acids. CDR1 ENHRY and CDR2 SYGVKD come from the germline V gene. J was trimmed by 3 bases and V by 3 bases; bases with no gene match: 8. DNA of the CDR3: TGTGCCATCAGTGATTGGGACAGGGCGGCGGCTAATGAAAAACTGTTTTTT. Translation: CAISDWDRAAANEKLFF.

The J gene is TRBJ1-5, the V gene TRBV7-2; 9 bases match TRBD1. After removal of 4 bases from V and 0 bases from J, the junction contained 10 bases not matched to a gene. This CDR3 has 18 residues. Germline CDR1 is SGHTA and CDR2 is FQGNSA. The CDR3, as DNA: TGTGCCAGCAGCTCCTTAGGGACAGGGCCTTATAGCAATCAGCCCCAGCATTTT. This translates into CASSSLGTGPYSNQPQHF.

The chain employs TRBV5-8 and TRBJ2-1; 8 bases fit TRBD1. V was clipped by 4 bases and J by 3 bases; unmatched bases: 3. From germline, CDR1 is SGHTS and CDR2 YDEGEE. The CDR3 covers 14 residues. DNA for the CDR3: TGTGCCAGCAGCCCCGGACAGGGCTACAATGAGCAGTTCTTC. It encodes CASSPGQGYNEQFF.

This clone is a singleton in its sample. The chain combines TRBV15 with TRBJ2-7, with 16 bases aligning to TRBD2. There are 17 residues in the CDR3. The V and J ends lost 2 bases and 5 bases, in that order; junction bases with no gene match: 6. The germline V gene has CDR1 LNHNV and CDR2 YYDKDF (reference sequence). The CDR3 loop reads CATSRSGLAGGGDEQYF. As DNA, the CDR3 is TGTGCCACCAGCAGATCGGGACTAGCGGGAGGGGGTGACGAGCAGTACTTC.

The chain joins TRBV7-2 to TRBJ2-7; the D gene is possibly TRBD2 (6 bases). The CDR3 spans 13 residues. From germline, CDR1 is SGHTA and CDR2 FQGNSA. V dropped 3 bases and J dropped 5 bases, with 11 bases sitting between them. CDR3 nucleotide sequence: TGTGCCAGCAGCTTCGGAGGGTTCGACGAGCAGTACTTC. Its translation: CASSFGGFDEQYF.

The chain joins TRBV7-9 to TRBJ1-2; D is ambiguous. CDR3 length: 15 amino acids. The germline gives CDR1 SEHNR, CDR2 FQNEAQ (reference sequence). V was cut by 3 bases and J by 4 bases, with 15 bases left in between. The CDR3 spells CASSFEGAEGYGYTF. The CDR3 DNA reads as TGTGCCAGCAGCTTTGAGGGTGCGGAGGGCTATGGCTACACCTTC.

The chain carries TRBV4-1 and TRBJ2-1; D unclear. The CDR3 has 13 residues. Germline V gives CDR1 MGHRA, CDR2 YSYEKL. With 1 base removed from V and 7 bases from J, the gap between germline ends came to 8 bases. CDR3 residues: CASSQAVVNEQFF. DNA for the CDR3: TGCGCCAGCAGCCAAGCAGTTGTTAATGAGCAGTTCTTC.

This sequence joins TRBV7-2 and TRBJ2-7; TRBD2 matches at 8 bases. CDR3 length equals 15 residues. Germline values: CDR1 SGHTA, CDR2 FQGNSA. The trim removed 3 bases at V and 2 bases at J, leaving 6 bases unmatched. This CDR3 reads CASSFTSGLTYEQYF. CDR3 sequence (DNA): TGTGCCAGCAGCTTCACTAGCGGATTAACCTACGAGCAGTACTTC. The full variable domain, with the rest looked up from reference TRBV7-2 and TRBJ2-7, is GAGVSQSPSNKVTEKGKDVELRCDPISGHTALYWYRQSLGQGLEFLIYFQGNSAPDKSGLPSDRFSAERTGGSVSTLTIQRTQQEDSAVYLCASSFTSGLTYEQYFGPGTRLTVT.